This T cell receptor (beta chain) was identified during a study of T cell responses to AZD1222 COVID-19 vaccine. Background on the study: Second doses at about 4 or about 12 weeks were pooled.

Study-wide results and limits: Donors were chiefly white British, with a greater number of females, and clonal diversity was perhaps underestimated. Spike-specific TCR breadth and depth both grew after two AZD1222 doses.

In the case of this clone: What it recognizes is unknown.

TCRdb's copy holds only in-frame clones and misses some; the assay was immunoSEQ multiplex PCR. The sample consists of about 70,000 clones, 85% of them appearing once. Trimming shortened V by 4 bases and J by 1 base, and 10 bases separated the two germline ends. CDR3 length equals 13 residues. The V gene's germline CDR1 is SQVTM and CDR2 ANQGSEA. The V and J genes are TRBV29-1 and TRBJ2-5; D gene uncertain. Sample: peripheral blood, taken on day 0 of AZD1222 vaccination. The origin of this receptor is an adult in good health. This chain's CDR3 is CSVAQAIQETQYF. DNA for the CDR3: TGCAGCGTTGCCCAAGCCATCCAAGAGACCCAGTACTTC.